The 18 T cell receptor beta chains given below trace back to one sample, sequenced in a study of T cell responses to AZD1222 COVID-19 vaccine. Sequencing was performed with immunoSEQ multiplex PCR; in TCRdb, only in-frame clones are kept and a portion is missing. Found here are approximately 150,000 clones, more than 90% of them singletons; the top ten hold around 1.7%. The sample was peripheral blood, taken on day 0 of AZD1222 vaccination. Receptor source: an adult in good health.

This rearrangement joins TRBV30 to TRBJ2-3; a weak D match, TRBD2 (6 bases). The CDR3 length is 15 residues. CDR1 and CDR2 from the germline V gene are GTSNPN and SVGIG (reference sequence). V was cut by 1 base and J by 6 bases, with 17 bases left in between. The chain's CDR3 is CAWSALGLWRDTQYF. The CDR3 coding sequence is TGTGCCTGGAGTGCCCTGGGACTCTGGCGGGATACGCAGTATTTT. The full variable domain, completed using reference TRBV30 and TRBJ2-3, is SQTIHQWPATLVQPVGSPLSLECTVEGTSNPNLYWYRQAAGRGLQLLFYSVGIGQISSEVPQNLSASRPQDRQFILSSKKLLLSDSGFYLCAWSALGLWRDTQYFGPGTRLTVL.

The J gene is TRBJ2-7, the V gene TRBV3-1 (or the pseudogene TRBV3-2), with 14 nucleotides matching TRBD2. The CDR3 has 16 amino acids. Germline V gives CDR1 LGHDT, CDR2 YNNKEL (reference sequence). With V trimmed by 9 bases and J by 0 bases, 7 bases remained unmatched. This chain's CDR3 is CASGTSGSPSSYEQYF. Written as DNA, the CDR3 is TGTGCCAGTGGGACTAGCGGGAGCCCTAGCTCCTACGAGCAGTACTTC.

In regard to this clone: Mismatch with germline at one junction end may stem from a read error. This chain uses TRBV30 with TRBJ2-5; maybe TRBD1 (6 bases). The CDR3 sequence is 13 residues long. Per the germline V gene, CDR1 is GTSNPN and CDR2 is SVGIG (reference sequence). The CDR3 nucleotides are TGTGCCTGGAGCGCAGGGGAACCGGGACATGGGGACTTC. This codes for CAWSAGEPGHGDF.

The chain joins TRBV5-1 to TRBJ2-6, with unresolved D. Germline V CDR1 and CDR2: SGHRS, YFSETQ. The CDR3 loop spans 16 amino acids. Trimming pared 1 base from V and 0 bases from J, leaving 8 bases between. CDR3 sequence reads: CASSLPQRSGANVLTF. The CDR3 DNA is TGCGCCAGCAGCTTGCCCCAGCGCTCTGGGGCCAACGTCCTGACTTTC.

This sequence joins TRBV24-1 and TRBJ2-7; 8 bases line up with TRBD1. Germline loops: CDR1 KGHDR, CDR2 SFDVKD. The J segment lost 4 bases and the V segment lost 0 bases, leaving 13 bases of the junction unmatched. The CDR3 has 18 amino acids. CDR3 in amino acids: CATSDLRYIQGAEYEQYF. In DNA, the CDR3 is TGTGCCACCAGTGATTTGCGATATATCCAGGGGGCCGAATACGAGCAGTACTTC.

The chain carries TRBV27 and TRBJ2-3; 10 bases are shared with TRBD1. Germline trimming cut 6 bases from V and 4 bases from J; bases unmatched to any gene: 13. The CDR3 has 17 residues. The germline V gene encodes CDR1 MNHEY and CDR2 SMNVEV (reference sequence). In DNA form, the CDR3 reads TGTGCCAGCAGCCCAACCGCATTCGGACAGGGGGCAGATACGCAGTATTTT. Its translation is CASSPTAFGQGADTQYF.

The rearrangement links TRBV28 to TRBJ1-6, with 7 bases identical to TRBD1. The germline CDR1 and CDR2 sequences are MDHEN and SYDVKM. The CDR3 has 17 amino acids. Germline trimming cut 5 bases from V and 3 bases from J; bases unmatched to any gene: 10. For the CDR3, the DNA is TGTGCCAGCAGTCCCCAGACAGGGCAGCGCTATAATTCACCCCTCCACTTT. It translates to CASSPQTGQRYNSPLHF.

V gene TRBV28 combines with J gene TRBJ1-2, with 9 positions matching TRBD1. The CDR3 covers 13 residues. V shed 10 bases and J 7 bases; nucleotides not matched to a gene: 10. In germline, CDR1 is MDHEN, CDR2 SYDVKM. CDR3 DNA: TGTGCCACACCAACAGGGGGCGCCGGTGGCTACACCTTC. Protein sequence: CATPTGGAGGYTF.

The chain uses TRBV29-1 and TRBJ2-7; the match to TRBD1 covers 8 bases. CDR1 is SQVTM, CDR2 ANQGSEA, per germline. Losses at the gene ends were 4 bases for V and 4 bases for J; bases not matched to a gene: 12. The CDR3 sequence is 15 residues long. The CDR3 reads CSVGFAGTGLYEQYF. CDR3 nucleotide sequence: TGCAGCGTTGGGTTTGCCGGGACAGGACTGTACGAGCAGTACTTC.

Written as DNA, the CDR3 is TGTGCCAGCAGCCAAGATCCCGTCCGGAGGGAGACCCAGTACTTC. It yields the protein CASSQDPVRRETQYF. The chain is built from TRBV3-1 (or the pseudogene TRBV3-2) and TRBJ2-5, with D tentatively TRBD2 (5 bases). Trimming took off 0 bases at V and 5 bases at J, with 13 bases between the two ends. The CDR3 length is 15 residues. Germline CDR1 and CDR2: LGHDT and YNNKEL (reference sequence).

The chain has TRBV4-2 and TRBJ2-7; 7 bases align to TRBD1. Trimming took 4 bases from V and 2 from J; bases not matched to a gene: 5. The CDR3 has 14 residues. Germline CDR1 and CDR2: LGHNA and YNFKEQ. The CDR3 DNA reads TGTGCCAGCAGCCCAAGGGGGCGGACCTACGAGCAGTACTTC. It codes for CASSPRGRTYEQYF.

In regard to this clone: Mismatch with germline at one junction end may stem from a read error. The chain combines TRBV7-2 with TRBJ1-3, with D tentatively TRBD1 (5 bases). Germline V lookup: CDR1 SGHTA, CDR2 FQGNSA. CDR3 length equals 13 residues. CDR3 sequence: CASSQLGLNKGHF. CDR3 nucleotide sequence: TGTGCCAGCAGCCAACTAGGGCTCAATAAGGGGCATTTT. The full variable domain, with the rest looked up from reference TRBV7-2 and TRBJ1-3, is GAGVSQSPSNKVTEKGKDVELRCDPISGHTALYWYRQSLGQGLEFLIYFQGNSAPDKSGLPSDRFSAERTGGSVSTLTIQRTQQEDSAVYLCASSQLGLNKGHFGEGSWLTVV.

The chain is built from TRBV18 and TRBJ1-3, with unresolved D. Germline CDR1 reads KGHSH; CDR2 reads LQKENI. The CDR3 sequence is 16 residues long. The V and J ends lost 3 bases and 0 bases respectively, with 12 bases between them. The CDR3 sequence is CASSPGGPNSGNTIYF. The CDR3 DNA reads TGTGCCAGCTCACCCGGTGGGCCGAACTCTGGAAACACCATATATTTT.

This chain connects TRBV11-2 to TRBJ1-1; the D gene is possibly TRBD1 (6 bases). V was trimmed by 7 bases and J by 4 bases, leaving 16 bases between them. CDR1 is SGHAT, CDR2 FQNNGV, per germline. The length of the CDR3 is 14 residues. The CDR3 spells CASTPGGLGTEAFF. CDR3 sequence (DNA): TGTGCCAGCACCCCCGGGGGCTTGGGCACTGAAGCTTTCTTT.

The chain combines TRBV5-1 with TRBJ2-6, with 7 bases that match TRBD1. Germline V lookup: CDR1 SGHRS, CDR2 YFSETQ. The CDR3 is made up of 16 amino acids. V trimming: 5 bases; J trimming: 2 bases; junction bases outside the gene matches: 7. The CDR3 DNA reads TGCGCCAGCAGACGTAACAGGGGAGCTGGGGCCAACGTCCTGACTTTC. The encoded protein is CASRRNRGAGANVLTF.

The chain combines TRBV29-1 with TRBJ1-1, with 8 bases that match TRBD1. Germline-derived CDR1 and CDR2 are SQVTM and ANQGSEA. The CDR3 covers 15 residues. The V gene end was trimmed by 4 bases and the J gene end by 1 base; junction bases not matched to a gene: 8. The CDR3 region is CSVVRTGFTNTEAFF. The DNA of the CDR3 is TGCAGCGTTGTACGGACAGGGTTCACGAACACTGAAGCTTTCTTT.

The V call is TRBV7-9, the J call TRBJ1-5, with 8 bases identical to TRBD1. Germline V gene sequence: CDR1 SEHNR, CDR2 FQNEAQ (reference sequence). The CDR3 extends over 19 amino acids. V was pared by 1 base and J by 6 bases, with 17 bases of the junction left unmatched. CDR3 amino acids: CASSLGTIRDRSQIQPQHF. CDR3 nucleotides: TGTGCCAGCAGCTTAGGGACCATTCGGGACAGGAGCCAAATTCAGCCCCAGCATTTT.

The chain couples TRBV9 to TRBJ2-7; 9 positions agree with TRBD1. V shed 4 bases, J shed 5 bases, and the junction held 10 bases outside the gene matches. Germline V gene data show CDR1 as SGDLS and CDR2 as YYNGEE. This CDR3 region has 15 residues. As DNA, the CDR3 is TGTGCCAGCAGCCCGAGGGACAGGGAATTACACGAGCAGTACTTC. Protein sequence: CASSPRDRELHEQYF.